This record concerns one TCR beta chain sequence. This sample is part of a study of blood T cell repertoires in COVID-19. Using immunoSEQ multiplex PCR, the repertoire was profiled, and TCRdb retains in-frame clones only, with some absent. The sample holds approximately 230,000 clones, around 88% seen once. Specimen: peripheral blood. The TCR sequence derives from an elderly man with acute or convalescent COVID-19.

As DNA, the CDR3 is TGTGCCATCAGTGAGTCGACCCCGGGGTTAGCGGGAAACCCTTACAATGAGCAGTTCTTC. As protein: CAISESTPGLAGNPYNEQFF. This chain uses TRBV10-3 with TRBJ2-1; 8 nucleotides agree with TRBD2. Germline CDR1 is ENHRY and CDR2 is SYGVKD. This CDR3 is 20 amino acids long. V gave up 0 bases and J gave up 4 bases; unmatched junction bases: 17.